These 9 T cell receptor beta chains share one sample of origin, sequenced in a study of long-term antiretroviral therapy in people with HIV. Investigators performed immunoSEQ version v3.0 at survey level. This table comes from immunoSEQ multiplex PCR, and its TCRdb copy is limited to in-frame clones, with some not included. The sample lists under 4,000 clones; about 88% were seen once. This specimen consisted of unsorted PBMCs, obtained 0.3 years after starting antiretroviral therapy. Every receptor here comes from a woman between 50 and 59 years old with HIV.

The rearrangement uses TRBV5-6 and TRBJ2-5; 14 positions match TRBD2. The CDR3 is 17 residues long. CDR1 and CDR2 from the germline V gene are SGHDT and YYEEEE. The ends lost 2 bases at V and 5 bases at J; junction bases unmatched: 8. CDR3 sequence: CASSLFGLAGGPETQYF. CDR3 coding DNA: TGTGCCAGCAGCTTATTTGGACTAGCGGGGGGACCGGAGACCCAGTACTTC.

The CDR3 DNA reads as TGCGCCAGCAGCCAAGAACAGGGGAATGAAAAACTGTTTTTT. Amino acids: CASSQEQGNEKLFF. The chain uses TRBV4-1 and TRBJ1-4; 7 bases fit TRBD1. The V and J ends lost 0 bases and 5 bases, in that order; junction bases with no gene match: 0. Germline values: CDR1 MGHRA, CDR2 YSYEKL. The CDR3 covers 14 residues.

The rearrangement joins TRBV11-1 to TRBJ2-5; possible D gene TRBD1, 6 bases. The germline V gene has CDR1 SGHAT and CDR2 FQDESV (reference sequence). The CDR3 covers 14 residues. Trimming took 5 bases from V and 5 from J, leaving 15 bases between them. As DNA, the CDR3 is TGTGCCAGCAGCCCTGGGTGGGGGCAGGAGACCCAGTACTTC. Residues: CASSPGWGQETQYF.

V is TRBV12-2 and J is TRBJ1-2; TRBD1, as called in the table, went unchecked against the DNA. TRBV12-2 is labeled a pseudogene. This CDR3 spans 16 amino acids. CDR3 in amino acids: CASRLEGQGVNYGYTF. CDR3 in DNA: TGTGCAAGTCGCTTAGAGGGACAGGGAGTTAACTATGGCTACACCTTC.

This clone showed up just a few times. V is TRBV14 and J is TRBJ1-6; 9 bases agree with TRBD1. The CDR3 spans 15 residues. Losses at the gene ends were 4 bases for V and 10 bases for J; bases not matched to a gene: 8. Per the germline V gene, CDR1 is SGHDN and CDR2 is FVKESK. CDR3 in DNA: TGTGCCAGCAGCCTCTTGGACAGGGGTTCCTCACCCCTCCACTTT. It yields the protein CASSLLDRGSSPLHF.

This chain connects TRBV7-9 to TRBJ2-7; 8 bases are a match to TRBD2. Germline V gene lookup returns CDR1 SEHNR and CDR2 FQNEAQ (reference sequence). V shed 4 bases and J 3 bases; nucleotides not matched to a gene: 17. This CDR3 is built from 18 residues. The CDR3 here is CASSSDGSYSGEVYEQYF. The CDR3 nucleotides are TGTGCCAGCAGCTCGGATGGCAGCTATAGCGGGGAGGTCTACGAGCAGTACTTC.

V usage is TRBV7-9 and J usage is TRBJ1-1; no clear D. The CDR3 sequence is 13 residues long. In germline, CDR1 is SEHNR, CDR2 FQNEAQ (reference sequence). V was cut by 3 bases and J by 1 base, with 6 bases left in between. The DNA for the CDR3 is TGTGCCAGCAGCTTCGAACGGAACACTGAAGCTTTCTTT. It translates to CASSFERNTEAFF.

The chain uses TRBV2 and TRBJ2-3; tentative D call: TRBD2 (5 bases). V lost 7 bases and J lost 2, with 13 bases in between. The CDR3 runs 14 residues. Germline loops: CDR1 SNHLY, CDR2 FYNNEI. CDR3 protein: CASNRVGVTDTQYF. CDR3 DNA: TGTGCCAGCAATCGCGTCGGGGTCACAGATACGCAGTATTTT.

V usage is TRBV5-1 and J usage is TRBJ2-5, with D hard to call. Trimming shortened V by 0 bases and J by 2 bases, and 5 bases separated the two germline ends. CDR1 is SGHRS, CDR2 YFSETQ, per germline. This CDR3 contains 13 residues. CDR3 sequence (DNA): TGCGCCAGCAGCTTGGGGAGTCAAGAGACCCAGTACTTC. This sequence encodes CASSLGSQETQYF.